These 7 T cell receptor beta chains were sequenced from one sample in a study of shared T cell receptors in the human thymus. Here immunoSEQ multiplex PCR was the method, and the copy in TCRdb shows in-frame clones only, minus some. Altogether around 730,000 clones are present, 75% to 90% being singletons, with the ten largest covering 0.008% to 0.011%. Another study also made use of these data, one on human thymus T cells.

The material sequenced was thymocytes. The receptors come from a girl under three years old with a congenital heart defect.

The rearrangement joins TRBV10-2 to TRBJ1-6, with D maybe TRBD1 (5 bases). CDR3 length: 15 amino acids. V lost 2 bases and J lost 10, with 15 bases in between. CDR1 WSHSY and CDR2 SAAADI come from the germline V gene. CDR3 DNA sequence: TGCGCCAGCAGTGAGACGCGGGACGGTGGGTCACCCCTCCACTTT. Its translation is CASSETRDGGSPLHF.

The chain uses TRBV5-5 and TRBJ2-7, with 7 positions matching TRBD1. The CDR3 spans 17 residues. The V and J ends lost 0 bases and 1 base, in that order; junction bases with no gene match: 10. CDR1 and CDR2 (germline): SGHKS, YYEKEE (reference sequence). In nucleotides, the CDR3 is TGTGCCAGCAGCTTGGCTTTTCGTGGGACAGTTTCCTACGAGCAGTACTTC. Residues: CASSLAFRGTVSYEQYF.

The chain joins TRBV9 to TRBJ1-4; D is perhaps TRBD1 (5 bases). V was pared by 7 bases and J by 2 bases, with 18 bases between. The CDR3 covers 16 residues. Germline CDR1 reads SGDLS; CDR2 reads YYNGEE. The DNA for the CDR3 is TGTGCCAGCGGATACAGCCAGGGTGGCACTAATGAAAAACTGTTTTTT. Translating it yields CASGYSQGGTNEKLFF.

The chain employs TRBV7-2 and TRBJ2-2; 9 nucleotides agree with TRBD1. The V and J ends lost 4 bases and 4 bases, in that order; junction bases with no gene match: 16. Germline V gene data show CDR1 as SGHTA and CDR2 as FQGNSA. The CDR3 is 19 residues long. CDR3 in DNA: TGTGCCAGCAGCTCAATCCCGTCGGACAGGGGACGCGGCACCGGGGAGCTGTTTTTT. This encodes CASSSIPSDRGRGTGELFF.

This chain links TRBV5-1 with TRBJ2-5, with TRBD2 matching over 13 bases. Per the germline V gene, CDR1 is SGHRS and CDR2 is YFSETQ. The V segment lost 0 bases and the J segment 5 bases; nucleotides outside the gene matches: 1. This CDR3 spans 15 amino acids. CDR3 residues: CASSLVGLAGETQYF. The CDR3 nucleotides read TGCGCCAGCAGCTTGGTGGGACTAGCGGGGGAGACCCAGTACTTC.

This clone was found once. This chain uses TRBV10-2 with TRBJ1-2; D is uncertain. The germline gives CDR1 WSHSY, CDR2 SAAADI. V lost 4 bases and J 6 bases, leaving 12 bases between the germline ends. This CDR3 contains 13 residues. The CDR3 region is CASSVLEEHGYTF. The CDR3 DNA follows: TGCGCCAGCAGTGTATTGGAGGAGCATGGCTACACCTTC.

This clone was recorded a few times. Other DNA sequences in the sample encode the same CDR3. The rearrangement links TRBV28 to TRBJ1-2; the D gene is possibly TRBD1 (5 bases). Trimming left V 7 bases short and J 5 bases short, with 8 bases between. Germline V gives CDR1 MDHEN, CDR2 SYDVKM. The CDR3 runs to 11 residues. CDR3 protein: CASTQGYGYTF. CDR3 DNA sequence: TGTGCCAGCACCCAGGGTTATGGCTACACCTTC.